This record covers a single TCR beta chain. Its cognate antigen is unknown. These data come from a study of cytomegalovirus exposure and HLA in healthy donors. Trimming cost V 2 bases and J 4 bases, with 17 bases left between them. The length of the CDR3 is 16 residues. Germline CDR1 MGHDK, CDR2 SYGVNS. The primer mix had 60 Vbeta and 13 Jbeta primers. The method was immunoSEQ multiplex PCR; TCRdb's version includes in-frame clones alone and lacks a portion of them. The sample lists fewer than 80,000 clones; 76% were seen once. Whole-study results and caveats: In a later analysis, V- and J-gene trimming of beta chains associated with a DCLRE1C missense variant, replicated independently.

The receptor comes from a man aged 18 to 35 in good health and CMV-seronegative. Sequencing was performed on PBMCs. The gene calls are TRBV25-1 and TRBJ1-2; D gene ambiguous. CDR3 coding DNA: TGTGCCAGCAGTGAACTCGGAGCCAAAACTAGCTATGGCTACACCTTC. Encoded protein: CASSELGAKTSYGYTF.